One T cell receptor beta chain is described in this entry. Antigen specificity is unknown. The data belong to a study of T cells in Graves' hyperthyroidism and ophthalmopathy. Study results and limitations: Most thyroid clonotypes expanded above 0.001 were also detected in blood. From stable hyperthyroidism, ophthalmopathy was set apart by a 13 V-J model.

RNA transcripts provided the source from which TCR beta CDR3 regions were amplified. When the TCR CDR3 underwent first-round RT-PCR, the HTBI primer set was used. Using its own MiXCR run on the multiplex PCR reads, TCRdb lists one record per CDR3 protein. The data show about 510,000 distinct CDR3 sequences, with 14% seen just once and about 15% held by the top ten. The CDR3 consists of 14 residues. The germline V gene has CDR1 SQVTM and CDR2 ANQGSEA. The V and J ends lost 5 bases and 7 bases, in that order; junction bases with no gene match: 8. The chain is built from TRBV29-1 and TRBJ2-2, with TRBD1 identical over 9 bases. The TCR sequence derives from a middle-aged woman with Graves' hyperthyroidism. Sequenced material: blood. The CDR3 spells CSVFTGGGIGELFF. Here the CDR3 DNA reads TGCAGCGTTTTCACAGGGGGCGGGATCGGGGAGCTGTTTTTT.